The subject of this entry is one TCR beta chain. Seattle patient enrollment occurred during active infection, with longitudinal follow-up thereafter. This sample is part of a study of blood T cell repertoires in COVID-19. Looking at the study overall: The origin of the acute and convalescent COVID-19 samples was the United States, Italy and Spain. Nucleic acid was either cDNA or gDNA, and it came from T cells, B-cell-depleted T cells, or PBMCs.

In the original workflow: Estimation of nucleated cell counts relied on the amplification of reference gene primers. Only in-frame clones appear in the TCRdb table, and some are missing; sequencing was by immunoSEQ multiplex PCR. Clonal size and the V and J genes are those of that table, whereas D and trimming came from the DNA. The data contain some 360,000 clones, 80% to 90% of them singletons. The CDR3 sequence is 18 residues long. Germline V gene data show CDR1 as SGHTA and CDR2 as FQGTGA. Unmatched junction bases numbered 10, after V lost 2 bases and J lost 1 base. This clonotype originated in an older woman with COVID-19, enrolled during active disease. The V call is TRBV7-3, the J call TRBJ2-3; 9 bases are shared with TRBD2. Sequenced sample: peripheral blood. CDR3: CASSLLAGFNLGTDTQYF. In nucleotides, the CDR3 is TGTGCCAGCAGCTTACTAGCGGGGTTCAATCTGGGCACAGATACGCAGTATTTT.